What follows are 4 T cell receptor beta chains derived from one specimen sequenced in a study of T cells in Graves' hyperthyroidism and ophthalmopathy. Authors of the study amplified TCR beta CDR3 regions from RNA transcripts. An initial round of RT-PCR targeting the TCR CDR3 relied on the HTBI primer set. One entry per CDR3 protein results from TCRdb running MiXCR on the multiplex PCR reads. Of about 400,000 distinct CDR3 sequences listed, nearly 15% are singletons. Sequencing was done on a sample of blood. The receptors originated from an older woman with Graves' ophthalmopathy.

This chain links TRBV28 with TRBJ2-1, with no clear D. Trimming shortened V by 6 bases and J by 8 bases, and 14 bases separated the two germline ends. In germline, CDR1 is MDHEN, CDR2 SYDVKM. The CDR3 sequence is 13 residues long. CDR3 region: CASRASGHYEQFF. In DNA, the CDR3 is TGTGCCAGCAGGGCTTCGGGCCACTATGAGCAGTTCTTC.

This clonotype was picked up many times. This chain joins TRBV3-1 and TRBJ1-6; a weak D match, TRBD1 (5 bases). Trimming took 5 bases from V and 4 from J, leaving 12 bases between them. CDR1 and CDR2 (germline): LGHDT, YNNKEL (reference sequence). The CDR3 covers 15 residues. CDR3 protein: CASSARDGYNSPLHF. In nucleotides, the CDR3 is TGTGCCAGCAGCGCCCGGGACGGGTATAATTCACCCCTCCACTTT.

This clonotype was detected a few times. J is TRBJ2-7 and V is TRBV24-1; 7 nucleotides line up with TRBD2. The V segment lost 6 bases and the J segment 6 bases; nucleotides outside the gene matches: 7. The CDR3 is 13 residues long. CDR1 and CDR2 (germline): KGHDR, SFDVKD. The CDR3 region is CATSPGLISEQYF. The DNA for the CDR3 is TGTGCCACCAGTCCGGGACTAATCTCCGAGCAGTACTTC.

The chain joins TRBV18 to TRBJ2-2, with TRBD1 identical over 8 bases. The CDR3 extends over 15 amino acids. Germline lookup yields CDR1 KGHSH and CDR2 LQKENI. V gave up 3 bases and J gave up 6 bases; unmatched junction bases: 6. The CDR3 DNA follows: TGTGCCAGCTCACCCGACAGGGGTCAATCCGGGGAGCTGTTTTTT. Protein sequence: CASSPDRGQSGELFF.